Presented here are 17 T cell receptor beta chains from one specimen sequenced in a study of T cells in Graves' hyperthyroidism and ophthalmopathy. Authors of the study amplified TCR beta CDR3 regions from RNA transcripts. The primer set for the first-round RT-PCR of the TCR CDR3 was HTBI. TCRdb reprocessed the multiplex PCR reads via MiXCR and lists one record per CDR3 protein. Of some 490,000 distinct CDR3 sequences listed, roughly 22% are singletons. The sample consisted of blood. These receptors all come from a woman aged 70-85 years with Graves' ophthalmopathy.

The rearrangement links TRBV7-9 to TRBJ2-5; perhaps D is TRBD1 or TRBD2 (5 bases each). The germline gives CDR1 SEHNR, CDR2 FQNEAQ (reference sequence). The CDR3 is 13 amino acids. V lost 2 bases, J lost 5 bases, and 9 bases lay in between. CDR3 loop: CASSLFGTETQYF. The CDR3, as DNA: TGTGCCAGCAGCTTATTCGGGACGGAGACCCAGTACTTC.

The chain carries TRBV5-1 and TRBJ1-1; D is possibly TRBD1 (5 bases). The CDR3 is 15 amino acids. Germline V gene data show CDR1 as SGHRS and CDR2 as YFSETQ. Deletions cut 4 bases from V and 0 bases from J, with 13 bases between. The CDR3 loop is CASSPREAVNTEAFF. In DNA, the CDR3 is TGCGCCAGCAGCCCCAGGGAGGCGGTGAACACTGAAGCTTTCTTT.

V usage is TRBV25-1 and J usage is TRBJ2-3; D unresolved. Germline-derived CDR1 and CDR2 are MGHDK and SYGVNS. The CDR3 runs to 15 residues. Trimming took 4 bases from V and 2 from J, leaving 13 bases between them. This CDR3 reads CASSAQEDPTDTQYF. The CDR3, as DNA: TGTGCCAGCAGTGCCCAAGAGGACCCCACAGATACGCAGTATTTT.

This clonotype has just a few counts. J is TRBJ1-5 and V is TRBV7-9; D is uncertain. The CDR3 has 14 residues. Trimming removed 3 bases from V and 1 base from J, with 7 bases in between. Germline V gene data show CDR1 as SEHNR and CDR2 as FQNEAQ (reference sequence). The CDR3 spells CASSLVGSNQPQHF. The CDR3, as DNA: TGTGCCAGCAGCTTGGTGGGGAGCAATCAGCCCCAGCATTTT.

V usage is TRBV20-1 and J usage is TRBJ1-3; D gene unclear. Germline V gene lookup returns CDR1 DFQATT and CDR2 SNEGSKA (reference sequence). V was cut by 5 bases and J by 4 bases, with 9 bases left in between. The CDR3 is 12 residues long. CDR3 coding DNA: TGCAGTGCTGGGAGGCAGGGAAACACCATATATTTT. Translation: CSAGRQGNTIYF.

This rearrangement joins TRBV6-1 to TRBJ1-2; TRBD1 matches at 7 bases. The V and J ends lost 5 bases and 2 bases, in that order; junction bases with no gene match: 5. CDR1 is MNHNS and CDR2 is SASEGT in the germline V gene. The CDR3 is 14 residues long. CDR3 residues: CASSRTGENYGYTF. The CDR3 DNA follows: TGTGCCAGCAGTCGGACAGGCGAAAACTATGGCTACACCTTC.

This clonotype was observed a few times. The chain links TRBV9 to TRBJ2-1, with 12 bases that match TRBD2. The CDR3 consists of 16 residues. The V and J ends lost 5 bases and 6 bases, in that order; junction bases with no gene match: 9. CDR1 is SGDLS and CDR2 is YYNGEE in the germline V gene. The CDR3 spells CASSTGLAGFANEQFF. CDR3 nucleotide sequence: TGTGCCAGCAGTACAGGACTAGCGGGATTCGCCAATGAGCAGTTCTTC.

There are a few counts of this clonotype. The chain uses TRBV15 and TRBJ1-3; D might be TRBD1 (5 bases). Trimming cost V 6 bases and J 0 bases, with 12 bases left between them. CDR1 and CDR2 from the germline V gene are LNHNV and YYDKDF (reference sequence). The CDR3 spans 15 residues. The CDR3 is CATRVGRDSGNTIYF. In DNA form, the CDR3 reads TGTGCCACCAGGGTTGGCAGGGACTCTGGAAACACCATATATTTT.

The sample holds many counts of this clonotype. V and J are TRBV11-2 and TRBJ2-3, with TRBD2 identical over 9 bases. In germline, CDR1 is SGHAT, CDR2 FQNNGV. The V gene end was trimmed by 2 bases and the J gene end by 3 bases; junction bases not matched to a gene: 3. The CDR3 consists of 15 residues. The CDR3: CASSLQLAGTDTQYF. The CDR3 DNA is TGTGCCAGCAGCTTACAGCTAGCGGGAACAGATACGCAGTATTTT.

This clonotype was counted between two and nine times. J is TRBJ2-7 and V is TRBV27; 12 positions match TRBD2. V shed 2 bases and J 1 base; nucleotides not matched to a gene: 12. Germline lookup yields CDR1 MNHEY and CDR2 SMNVEV (reference sequence). There are 19 residues in the CDR3. In DNA, the CDR3 is TGTGCCAGCAGTTTACAAAAACCGGGACTAGCGGGTTTATCCTACGAGCAGTACTTC. Translating it yields CASSLQKPGLAGLSYEQYF.

The V and J genes are TRBV11-2 and TRBJ2-3; D might be TRBD1 (5 bases). Germline V gene lookup returns CDR1 SGHAT and CDR2 FQNNGV. Deletions cut 1 base from V and 2 bases from J, with 10 bases between. The CDR3 is 15 residues long. CDR3 region: CASSLGQTATDTQYF. The CDR3 coding sequence is TGTGCCAGCAGCTTAGGACAGACGGCCACAGATACGCAGTATTTT.

The rearrangement links TRBV27 to TRBJ2-3; D gene unclear. The CDR3 is 15 residues long. Trimming left V 3 bases short and J 4 bases short, with 14 bases between. Germline CDR1 is MNHEY and CDR2 is SMNVEV (reference sequence). The DNA for the CDR3 is TGTGCCAGCAGTTTTCTTCCCCTGGTACCAGATACGCAGTATTTT. It encodes CASSFLPLVPDTQYF.

This clonotype has only a few counts. The chain employs TRBV5-6 and TRBJ2-1; TRBD2 aligns across 8 bases. CDR1 is SGHDT and CDR2 is YYEEEE in the germline V gene. The CDR3 sequence is 15 residues long. The V segment lost 4 bases and the J segment 12 bases; nucleotides outside the gene matches: 15. This CDR3 reads CASSPTSVVDQGQFF. The CDR3 bases are TGTGCCAGCAGCCCGACTAGCGTGGTCGATCAGGGGCAGTTCTTC.

This clonotype was seen ten or more times. The gene calls are TRBV28 and TRBJ1-1; TRBD1 matches at 8 bases. CDR1 is MDHEN, CDR2 SYDVKM, per germline. Germline trimming cut 6 bases from V and 2 bases from J; bases unmatched to any gene: 5. CDR3 length: 14 residues. The DNA of the CDR3 is TGTGCCAGCAGCATGGACAGGGTTAACACTGAAGCTTTCTTT. Its protein product is CASSMDRVNTEAFF.

This clonotype was found many times. The chain uses TRBV27 and TRBJ2-3, with 10 nucleotides matching TRBD2. The V gene end was trimmed by 5 bases and the J gene end by 6 bases; junction bases not matched to a gene: 14. From germline, CDR1 is MNHEY and CDR2 SMNVEV (reference sequence). This CDR3 has 17 residues. CDR3 region: CASSPRLAGRAMDTQYF. CDR3 bases: TGTGCCAGCAGTCCGCGACTAGCGGGCCGAGCCATGGATACGCAGTATTTT.

The sample holds a few counts of this clonotype. V and J are TRBV30 and TRBJ1-6; 8 nucleotides agree with TRBD1. The ends lost 2 bases at V and 8 bases at J; junction bases unmatched: 5. This CDR3 spans 14 amino acids. Germline-derived CDR1 and CDR2 are GTSNPN and SVGIG (reference sequence). For the CDR3, the DNA is TGTGCCTGGAGTTTCGGGACAGGAGATTCACCCCTCCACTTT. Protein: CAWSFGTGDSPLHF.

The chain joins TRBV12-3 or TRBV12-4 to TRBJ1-2; 7 bases are shared with TRBD1. The CDR3 has 12 amino acids. The junction had 2 bases not matched to a gene; V was cut back by 5 bases and J by 5 bases. CDR3: CASSKTGYGYTF. CDR3 bases: TGTGCCAGCAGTAAGACAGGGTATGGCTACACCTTC.